Given below is one TCR beta chain in context. These data come from a study of regulatory T cells in long-lasting Graves disease. The time point denotes: newly diagnosed GD, antithyroid drugs for less than 3 months. RNA extracted from PBMCs served as the sequencing template. Arm-PCR of CDR3 regions with iRepertoire HTBI primers generated TCR beta libraries. Each CDR3 protein is one row after TCRdb ran MiXCR on the multiplex PCR reads. The table records hundreds of thousands of distinct CDR3 sequences, approximately 12% of them present only once. The CDR3 consists of 13 residues. Per germline, CDR1 MDHEN and CDR2 SYDVKM. Between the trimmed V and J ends, which lost 6 bases and 5 bases, there was a span of 13 bases. These sequences were also reported in another study, on T cells in Graves' hyperthyroidism and ophthalmopathy.

The chain employs TRBV28 and TRBJ1-1; D not certain. This material consisted of peripheral blood mononuclear cells (PBMCs), taken at new diagnosis, from a patient treated with antithyroid drugs. The TCR sequence derives from a woman in her 30s with Graves disease. The CDR3 protein is CASRSVGKTEAFF. CDR3 bases: TGTGCCAGCAGGTCCGTAGGGAAAACTGAAGCTTTCTTT.